The sample holds a few counts of the clone carrying this T cell receptor (beta chain). The source of the sample is a study of blood T cell repertoires in COVID-19. At the level of the study: Sites in the United States, Italy and Spain provided acute and convalescent COVID-19 samples. T cells, B-cell-depleted T cells, or PBMCs provided the cDNA or gDNA that served as material.

This CDR3 spans 17 amino acids. J was trimmed by 0 bases and V by 3 bases; bases with no gene match: 8. Germline CDR1 is LGHDT and CDR2 is YNNKEL (reference sequence). Original processing notes: Reference gene primers were amplified, and this amplification served to estimate nucleated cell counts. This table comes from immunoSEQ multiplex PCR, and its TCRdb copy is limited to in-frame clones, with some not included. The V and J calls and clone size were taken over from that table, and D and trimming were inferred from the DNA. Here the sample spans some 80,000 clones, roughly four fifths being singletons.

Material: peripheral blood. The origin of this receptor is a woman of 80 years or more with active or convalescent COVID-19. The chain uses TRBV3-1 (or the pseudogene TRBV3-2) and TRBJ1-3; 7 bases fit TRBD1. CDR3 coding DNA: TGTGCCAGCAGCCAGGGCAGGGGGACTTTCTCTGGAAACACCATATATTTT. It encodes CASSQGRGTFSGNTIYF.